These T cell receptor beta chains were read from a single sample in a study of cytomegalovirus exposure and HLA in healthy donors. The data were produced by immunoSEQ multiplex PCR, yet TCRdb's version contains in-frame clones alone and is incomplete. The sample lists about 130,000 clones; 65% to 90% were seen once. The sequencing input was PBMCs. These receptors came from a girl between 2 and 10 years old in good health and CMV-seronegative. The CDR3 runs from the conserved cysteine through the conserved F or W. Fields, in order: D gene, V gene, CDR3 length, clone size, J gene, CDR3 protein, CDR3 DNA. A D gene is named only where the DNA matches it firmly. Expanded clones are given a class, and other clones once, few, many or no size at all.

TRBD1	TRBV28	15	.	TRBJ1-1	CASSVTGGSNTEAFF	TGTGCCAGCAGTGTGACAGGGGGTAGTAACACTGAAGCTTTCTTT
TRBD2	TRBV7-9	15	.	TRBJ2-1	CASSLGTRQSDEQFF	TGTGCCAGCAGCTTAGGGACTAGACAGTCCGATGAGCAGTTCTTC
.	TRBV27	14	.	TRBJ1-6	CASSSGTYNSPLHF	TGTGCCAGCAGCTCAGGGACCTATAATTCACCCCTCCACTTT
.	TRBV27	15	.	TRBJ2-6	CASSLSGQANNVLTF	TGTGCCAGCAGTTTATCGGGGCAGGCTAATAACGTCCTGACTTTC
TRBD2	TRBV15	16	.	TRBJ2-1	CATSRGSGRALNEQFF	TGTGCCACCAGCAGAGGTAGCGGGAGGGCCTTAAATGAGCAGTTCTTC
TRBD1	TRBV5-6	15	few	TRBJ1-2	CASSTWSTGGYGYTF	TGTGCCAGCAGCACATGGTCGACAGGGGGCTATGGCTACACCTTC
.	TRBV15	15	.	TRBJ1-5	CATSRDTGPNQPQHF	TGTGCCACCAGCAGAGACACAGGGCCAAATCAGCCCCAGCATTTT
.	TRBV4-3	17	.	TRBJ2-3	CASSRAGGSIITDTQYF	TGCGCCAGCAGCCGGGCCGGAGGAAGTATTATCACAGATACGCAGTATTTT
TRBD2	TRBV5-1	14	.	TRBJ2-1	CASSLEAGVAEQFF	TGCGCCAGCAGCTTGGAAGCGGGAGTTGCTGAGCAGTTCTTC
TRBD2	TRBV4-1	19	.	TRBJ2-3	CASSQLVGLAGGGTDTQYF	TGCGCCAGCAGCCAACTCGTAGGACTAGCGGGAGGTGGCACAGATACGCAGTATTTT
.	TRBV5-1	14	.	TRBJ1-3	CASSLGSSGNTIYF	TGCGCCAGCAGCTTGGGTTCGTCTGGAAACACCATATATTTT
.	TRBV9	16	once	TRBJ2-7	CASSVGRGDFSYEQYF	TGTGCCAGCAGCGTAGGACGCGGGGATTTCTCCTACGAGCAGTACTTC
.	TRBV18	14	.	TRBJ1-2	CASSSYRDDYGYTF	TGTGCCAGCTCATCCTACAGGGACGACTATGGCTACACCTTC
.	TRBV6-6	14	.	TRBJ2-5	CASSPQGGEETQYF	TGTGCCAGCAGCCCGCAGGGGGGCGAAGAGACCCAGTACTTC
TRBD1	TRBV14	15	few	TRBJ1-2	CASSQELGQVYGYTF	TGTGCCAGCAGCCAAGAGCTGGGACAGGTCTATGGCTACACCTTC
.	TRBV15	15	few	TRBJ1-4	CATSRENIRDEKLFF	TGTGCCACCAGCAGAGAGAACATCAGGGATGAAAAACTGTTTTTT
TRBD2	TRBV5-4	17	.	TRBJ2-5	CASSLGTSGRAWETQYF	TGTGCCAGCAGCTTGGGCACTAGCGGGAGGGCCTGGGAGACCCAGTACTTC
TRBD1	TRBV6-1	13	.	TRBJ2-2	CASSPGQGGELFF	TGTGCCAGCAGCCCCGGACAGGGCGGGGAGCTGTTTTTT
TRBD2	TRBV7-8	17	.	TRBJ2-5	CASSLAARGELQETQYF	TGTGCCAGCAGCTTAGCGGCCCGGGGGGAGCTCCAAGAGACCCAGTACTTC
.	TRBV19	13	.	TRBJ1-1	CASSIQGSTEAFF	TGTGCCAGTAGTATACAGGGAAGCACTGAAGCTTTCTTT
.	TRBV7-9	15	.	TRBJ2-3	CASSLVGSITDTQYF	TGTGCCAGCAGCTTAGTCGGGAGTATCACAGATACGCAGTATTTT
.	TRBV29-1	16	.	TRBJ2-1	CSVEDLPPRSYNEQFF	TGCAGCGTTGAAGATCTTCCCCCTCGCTCCTACAATGAGCAGTTCTTC
TRBD2	TRBV13	17	.	TRBJ2-5	CASSLEGGGAFQETQYF	TGTGCCAGCAGCTTAGAAGGCGGGGGGGCCTTCCAAGAGACCCAGTACTTC
.	TRBV27	16	once	TRBJ2-7	CATRQDPRREAYEQYF	TGTGCCACCCGACAGGACCCGAGACGGGAGGCCTACGAGCAGTACTTC
.	TRBV2	16	once	TRBJ2-7	CASSEPFTGHFYEQYF	TGTGCCAGCAGTGAACCATTCACGGGACACTTCTACGAGCAGTACTTC
TRBD2	TRBV5-4	16	.	TRBJ2-1	CASSSGTSVSYNEQFF	TGTGCCAGCAGCTCCGGGACTAGCGTTTCGTACAATGAGCAGTTCTTC
.	TRBV6-5	14	.	TRBJ1-2	CASSYSPLGYGYTF	TGTGCCAGCAGTTATTCCCCACTCGGCTATGGCTACACCTTC
.	TRBV6-6	15	.	TRBJ2-7	CASSYKGTLPYEQYF	TGTGCCAGCAGTTACAAGGGGACACTACCCTACGAGCAGTACTTC
TRBD1	TRBV6-6	14	few	TRBJ1-5	CASRDRPFNQPQHF	TGTGCCAGCAGGGACAGGCCATTCAATCAGCCCCAGCATTTT
.	TRBV27	12	.	TRBJ2-7	CASGVVRGEQYF	TGTGCCAGCGGGGTAGTCAGGGGCGAGCAGTACTTC
.	TRBV4-2	17	.	TRBJ1-1	CASRAVGGRKVGTEAFF	TGTGCCAGCAGAGCCGTGGGGGGGCGCAAGGTCGGTACTGAAGCTTTCTTT
TRBD1	TRBV18	14	.	TRBJ2-7	CASSPGTGGYEQYF	TGTGCCAGCTCACCGGGGACAGGGGGCTACGAGCAGTACTTC
TRBD2	TRBV4-1	15	once	TRBJ2-7	CASSQGAGDTYEQYF	TGCGCCAGCAGCCAAGGAGCGGGGGATACCTACGAGCAGTACTTC
TRBD1	TRBV10-3	15	.	TRBJ1-2	CAIRPRDRPNYGYTF	TGTGCCATCAGACCCCGGGACAGACCTAACTATGGCTACACCTTC
TRBD1	TRBV4-2	16	.	TRBJ2-1	CASSQGNRGTSNEQFF	TGTGCCAGCAGCCAAGGCAACAGGGGGACAAGCAATGAGCAGTTCTTC
.	TRBV28	14	.	TRBJ2-1	CASSLSQGHQGQFF	TGTGCCAGCAGTTTATCCCAGGGCCACCAGGGACAGTTCTTC
TRBD2	TRBV7-9	15	.	TRBJ2-3	CASSLVQRGADTQYF	TGTGCCAGCAGCTTAGTCCAGCGGGGGGCAGATACGCAGTATTTT
TRBD1	TRBV19	13	once	TRBJ1-2	CASSFQGALGYTF	TGTGCCAGTAGTTTCCAGGGGGCGCTGGGCTACACCTTC
TRBD2	TRBV28	14	.	TRBJ2-2	CASTGGIDTGELFF	TGTGCCAGCACCGGGGGGATAGACACCGGGGAGCTGTTTTTT
TRBD2	TRBV28	14	.	TRBJ2-5	CASRAGLAGETQYF	TGTGCCAGCAGGGCCGGACTAGCGGGAGAGACCCAGTACTTC
TRBD1	TRBV4-3	17	few	TRBJ1-4	CASSQARFGQGGEKLFF	TGCGCCAGCAGCCAAGCTCGGTTCGGACAGGGTGGGGAAAAACTGTTTTTT
.	TRBV28	12	.	TRBJ2-2	CASSLRTGELFF	TGTGCCAGCAGTTTGCGGACCGGGGAGCTGTTTTTT
TRBD1	TRBV4-3	19	.	TRBJ1-1	CASSQERADRDSVNTEAFF	TGCGCCAGCAGCCAAGAACGGGCAGACAGGGATAGCGTGAACACTGAAGCTTTCTTT
TRBD1	TRBV7-9	13	.	TRBJ2-7	CASSSRDSYEQYF	TGTGCCAGCAGCTCCCGGGACAGCTACGAGCAGTACTTC